These 5 T cell receptor beta chains came from one sample sequenced in a study of post-analysis software for immune sequencing data (dated by TCRdb to the mid-2010s). Study-level results and caveats: Patients showed significantly higher frequencies than controls for about 5 TRBV segments, among them TRBV5-6, TRBV5-1 and TRBV20-1.

These receptors lack a known antigen. The protocol used for the library was PCR. The data were produced on an Illumina HiSeq 2500. To reduce PCR and sequencing biases, unique molecular identifiers were built into the TCR beta cDNA libraries. TCRdb handled the public reads itself, with Q25 trimming in fastp and clone calling in MiXCR, and kept productive beta chains. Duplicate CDR3 protein sequences are folded into a single record with the most common DNA and genes. This sample lists hundreds of thousands of distinct CDR3 sequences; roughly three fifths were detected once. The leading ten clones occupy approximately 10% of the sample. Sequencing used blood. The receptors shown here come from a girl between 2 and 10 years old with multiple sclerosis.

The chain is built from TRBV12-3 or TRBV12-4 and TRBJ1-2; 10 bases line up with TRBD1. This CDR3 region has 14 residues. Trimming cost V 6 bases and J 6 bases; bases outside gene matches: 7. CDR3 sequence: CASSLTGTGDGYTF. CDR3 DNA sequence: TGTGCCAGCAGCTTAACCGGGACAGGGGATGGCTACACCTTC.

The rearrangement uses TRBV6-5 and TRBJ2-4; 7 bases line up with TRBD1. V dropped 2 bases and J dropped 6; count of bases not matched to a gene: 19. Germline CDR1 and CDR2: MNHEY and SVGAGI. This CDR3 is 19 amino acids long. The CDR3 loop is CASSYIQGGRQLSTNIQYF. The CDR3 DNA reads as TGTGCCAGCAGTTACATCCAAGGGGGCCGACAGCTGAGTACAAACATTCAGTACTTC.

This chain links TRBV5-1 with TRBJ2-1; D is perhaps TRBD1 (5 bases). The V end lost 0 bases, the J end lost 4 bases, and 17 bases lay between the germline ends. This CDR3 is 17 amino acids long. Germline V gives CDR1 SGHRS, CDR2 YFSETQ. Written as DNA, the CDR3 is TGCGCCAGCAGCTTGGCCGGACACTCGAAAGAATACAATGAGCAGTTCTTC. Amino acids: CASSLAGHSKEYNEQFF.

The chain uses TRBV4-2 and TRBJ2-5; 10 positions agree with TRBD2. Germline V gene data show CDR1 as LGHNA and CDR2 as YNFKEQ. The CDR3 is 16 amino acids. Trimming at V came to 0 bases and at J to 3 bases, leaving 4 bases not matched to a gene. As DNA, the CDR3 is TGTGCCAGCAGCCAAGATGCCCTAGCGGGGGAAGAGACCCAGTACTTC. This gives the protein CASSQDALAGEETQYF.

This chain joins TRBV7-9 and TRBJ1-1; D remains unclear. V gave up 1 base and J gave up 10 bases, with 10 bases separating them. CDR1 SEHNR and CDR2 FQNEAQ come from the germline V gene (reference sequence). The CDR3 length is 12 residues. The CDR3 region is CASSLDSGRAFF. Written as DNA, the CDR3 is TGTGCCAGCAGCTTAGATTCGGGGAGAGCTTTCTTT.